A selection of T cell receptor beta chains follows, all from one sample in a study of blood T cell repertoires in COVID-19. Generated by immunoSEQ multiplex PCR, the TCRdb table keeps only in-frame clones and is missing some. The sample lists fewer than 200,000 clones; about 78% were seen once. Sequencing was performed on PBMCs or T cells enriched from blood (not recorded which). The receptors were gathered from a woman aged 45-60 years who had recovered from COVID-19. The CDR3 runs from the conserved cysteine through the conserved F or W. The order of the fields is CDR3 length, V gene, J gene, CDR3 protein.

16	TRBV7-9	TRBJ2-5	CASSLVGRQNQETQYF
15	TRBV18	TRBJ2-7	CASSPIRGSIYEQYF
17	TRBV28	TRBJ2-2	CASSVDRWNIDTGELFF
14	TRBV21-1	TRBJ1-2	CASSKGRDNYGYTF
16	TRBV5-1	TRBJ2-3	CASSLAQAGTSSTQYF
13	TRBV7-2	TRBJ1-5	CASSLIYNQPQHF
15	TRBV2	TRBJ1-2	CATEPRAQGVNGYTF
14	TRBV5-1	TRBJ1-4	CASRPGQGNEKLFF
15	TRBV3-1/TRBV3-2	TRBJ1-2	CASSPTPKANYGYTF
16	TRBV7-9	TRBJ2-1	CASSPRGGSAYNEQFF
13	TRBV4-3	TRBJ2-7	CASSQDVRGEQYF
11	TRBV19	TRBJ1-2	CASNTGPGYTF
14	TRBV27	TRBJ1-4	CASSRDRGGEKLFF
17	TRBV7-2	TRBJ1-6	CASSLGLGDTYNSPLHF
17	TRBV5-4	TRBJ2-7	CASSLAGGARHGNEQYF
15	TRBV4-1	TRBJ2-1	CASSFGLAAYNEQFF
17	TRBV7-2	TRBJ2-2	CASSSRDSYFYTGELFF
15	TRBV6-5	TRBJ1-5	CASSTKAGSNQPQHF
17	TRBV7-2	TRBJ2-1	CASSLAAGRSSYNEQFF
13	TRBV19	TRBJ2-1	CASSTTRYNEQFF
12	TRBV12-3/TRBV12-4	TRBJ1-3	CASSSFGNTIYF
15	TRBV5-4	TRBJ2-1	CASSLGGRAYNEQFF
19	TRBV7-9	TRBJ2-1	CASSLGRLAGGPHYNEQFF
15	TRBV4-1	TRBJ1-2	CASSQVAGDRYGYTF
15	TRBV5-1	TRBJ2-7	CASSGGGGPSYEQYF
17	TRBV5-1	TRBJ2-3	CASSSKTSGVVSDTQYF
16	TRBV27	TRBJ2-3	CASSVWETGSTDTQYF
14	TRBV18	TRBJ2-1	CASSPGQGVNEQFF
14	TRBV6-5	TRBJ1-1	CASRPDRTSGPAFF
15	TRBV5-6	TRBJ2-1	CASSSAGGRLNEQFF
18	TRBV28	TRBJ2-1	CASRDFRGQGRSYNEQFF
14	TRBV19	TRBJ1-4	CASSTRDTYEKLFF
14	TRBV7-2	TRBJ1-1	CASSLRGLGTEAFF
17	TRBV24-1	TRBJ2-5	CATSDLQNSGGTETQYF
14	TRBV7-2	TRBJ1-1	CASSLARGGTEAFF
14	TRBV6-5	TRBJ2-1	CASSSPGLVNEQFF
13	TRBV7-9	TRBJ1-1	CASSLSGGTEAFF
17	TRBV7-2	TRBJ2-1	CASRGRVTGSLYNEQFF
16	TRBV15	TRBJ1-5	CATSFGGGLSNQPQHF
17	TRBV4-3	TRBJ1-2	CASSQGDGGQGPWGYTF
16	TRBV12-5	TRBJ2-1	CASGLDHGTRGNEQFF
19	TRBV27	TRBJ2-6	CASLPVASDSSRGANVLTF